The present T cell receptor beta chain was sequenced within a study of T cell responses to AZD1222 COVID-19 vaccine. Sequencing was performed with immunoSEQ multiplex PCR; in TCRdb, only in-frame clones are kept and a portion is missing. The sample has roughly 140,000 clones; approximately 90% are singletons. This receptor was taken from an adult who received the AZD1222 COVID-19 vaccine. The sequencing here drew on peripheral blood, taken 28 days after the second AZD1222 dose.

This CDR3 reads CASRQNTEAFF. The CDR3 bases are TGTGCCAGCAGACAGAACACTGAAGCTTTCTTT. This chain joins TRBV6-5 and TRBJ1-1; the D is unclear. Germline CDR1 is MNHEY and CDR2 is SVGAGI. The CDR3 sequence is 11 residues long. Trimming cost V 6 bases and J 1 base, with 3 bases left between them.